This is a list of T cell receptor beta chains from one sample in a study of control samples from healthy donors and cancer patients. Repertoires were generated with immunoSEQ multiplex PCR, while TCRdb's copy carries only in-frame clones and drops some. Of approximately 30,000 clones listed, around 94% were seen once; the top ten hold under 8%. Sequenced material: blood. The receptors stem from a man aged 60 to 75 in good health. CDR3s include the opening cysteine and the closing phenylalanine or tryptophan. The D gene is left open where the match is weak. Not every row has a clone size; where given, it reads once, few, many or a size class.

clone_size	d_call	cdr3_length	v_call	j_call	cdr3_aa	cdr3_nt
-	TRBD2	15	TRBV18	TRBJ2-1	CASSPLAGGQNEQFF	TGTGCCAGCTCACCCCTAGCGGGGGGGCAAAATGAGCAGTTCTTC
-	-	14	TRBV19	TRBJ1-1	CATQRTPLNTEAFF	TGTGCCACCCAGCGAACGCCATTGAACACTGAAGCTTTCTTT
-	-	14	TRBV7-2	TRBJ1-1	CASSDGQSRPEAFF	TGTGCCAGCAGCGATGGACAGTCCCGACCTGAAGCTTTCTTT
-	-	14	TRBV12-5	TRBJ2-3	CASDDWTQGDTQYF	TGTGCTAGTGATGACTGGACGCAGGGAGATACGCAGTATTTT
-	TRBD1	16	TRBV6-6	TRBJ2-3	CASRNPGQGSTDTQYF	TGTGCCAGCAGGAACCCGGGACAGGGGTCGACAGATACGCAGTATTTT
once	-	12	TRBV6-2/TRBV6-3	TRBJ1-2	CASSQGTYGYTF	TGTGCCAGCAGCCAGGGGACCTATGGCTACACCTTC
-	-	14	TRBV5-8	TRBJ2-7	CASSSWGSSYEQYF	TGTGCCAGCAGCTCCTGGGGAAGCTCCTACGAGCAGTACTTC
-	-	15	TRBV11-2	TRBJ1-4	CASSPRTVRNEKLFF	TGTGCCAGCAGCCCCCGGACAGTTAGGAATGAAAAACTGTTTTTT
once	-	16	TRBV7-3	TRBJ2-1	CASSLSGYSSYNEQFF	TGTGCCAGCAGCTTATCAGGATACAGCTCCTACAATGAGCAGTTCTTC
-	-	15	TRBV19	TRBJ1-1	CASSIDRRMNTEAFF	TGTGCCAGTAGTATCGACAGGCGGATGAACACTGAAGCTTTCTTT
-	TRBD1	16	TRBV19	TRBJ2-2	CASSIGGQGRAGELFF	TGTGCCAGTAGTATCGGAGGACAGGGAAGGGCCGGGGAGCTGTTTTTT
-	TRBD2	15	TRBV6-5	TRBJ2-3	CASSYRPGGTDTQYF	TGTGCCAGCAGTTATCGTCCGGGGGGAACAGATACGCAGTATTTT
-	-	15	TRBV6-2/TRBV6-3	TRBJ1-1	CASSYSTLSGGRAFF	TGTGCCAGCAGTTACTCGACTCTGTCGGGAGGGAGAGCTTTCTTT
once	-	14	TRBV29-1	TRBJ2-3	CSVGWGPGADTQYF	TGCAGCGTTGGCTGGGGGCCCGGGGCAGATACGCAGTATTTT
-	-	15	TRBV7-2	TRBJ1-3	CASSLASGIQNTIYF	TGTGCCAGCAGCTTAGCCTCAGGGATTCAAAACACCATATATTTT
-	-	15	TRBV13	TRBJ2-5	CASSQGTLPEETQYF	TGTGCCAGCAGCCAGGGGACCTTGCCGGAAGAGACCCAGTACTTC
-	-	16	TRBV18	TRBJ2-7	CASSLAQGGASYEQYF	TGTGCCAGCTCACTTGCACAGGGGGGGGCCTCCTACGAGCAGTACTTC
-	-	13	TRBV5-1	TRBJ2-7	CASSSGLTYEQYF	TGCGCCAGCAGCTCCGGACTCACCTACGAGCAGTACTTC
once	-	13	TRBV3-1/TRBV3-2	TRBJ1-1	CASSQVTMIEAFF	TGTGCCAGCAGCCAAGTGACGATGATTGAAGCTTTCTTT
-	-	13	TRBV11-3	TRBJ2-1	CASSFGEYNEQFF	TGTGCCAGCAGCTTCGGGGAGTACAATGAGCAGTTCTTC
-	-	13	TRBV7-2	TRBJ2-1	CASSLERTGGGFF	TGTGCCAGCAGCTTAGAAAGGACGGGGGGCGGGTTCTTC
-	TRBD2	17	TRBV5-1	TRBJ2-3	CASSLSTSGGPTDTQYF	TGCGCCAGCAGCTTGTCGACTAGCGGGGGGCCCACAGATACGCAGTATTTT
-	TRBD1	14	TRBV6-5	TRBJ2-7	CASKAFQGAYEQYF	TGTGCCAGCAAAGCGTTCCAGGGGGCCTACGAGCAGTACTTC
-	TRBD1	17	TRBV19	TRBJ1-6	CASSIPPGQGGNSPLHF	TGTGCCAGTAGTATCCCACCGGGACAGGGGGGAAATTCACCCCTCCACTTT
-	TRBD2	15	TRBV13	TRBJ2-5	CASSLGGGGAVSQYF	TGTGCCAGCAGCTTAGGCGGCGGGGGAGCTGTGTCCCAGTACTTC
-	-	16	TRBV6-1	TRBJ2-7	CASSEIRGTVTYEQYF	TGTGCCAGCAGTGAAATTAGGGGGACGGTAACCTACGAGCAGTACTTC
-	-	15	TRBV28	TRBJ1-2	CASSSATPANYGYTF	TGTGCCAGCAGTTCAGCTACCCCAGCTAACTATGGCTACACCTTC
once	TRBD1	15	TRBV10-3	TRBJ1-2	CAIRGGQGGNYGYTF	TGTGCCATCAGGGGGGGACAGGGAGGTAACTATGGCTACACCTTC
-	-	14	TRBV27	TRBJ1-2	CASGTIRDTYGYTF	TGTGCCAGCGGAACAATCCGGGACACCTATGGCTACACCTTC
-	-	13	TRBV30	TRBJ1-5	CAWSGQLNQPQHF	TGTGCCTGGAGTGGTCAGCTCAATCAGCCCCAGCATTTT
-	-	15	TRBV25-1	TRBJ1-1	CASSTVGTLNTEAFF	TGTGCCAGCAGTACTGTAGGGACTTTGAACACTGAAGCTTTCTTT
-	-	11	TRBV6-5	TRBJ1-2	CASSSGGGYTF	TGTGCCAGCAGTTCCGGGGGTGGCTACACCTTC
-	TRBD1	12	TRBV28	TRBJ1-2	CASRSTGGGYTF	TGTGCCAGCAGGTCGACAGGGGGAGGCTACACCTTC
-	TRBD1	14	TRBV2	TRBJ1-5	CASRDRYSNQPQHF	TGTGCCAGCAGGGACAGGTATAGCAATCAGCCCCAGCATTTT
-	-	13	TRBV19	TRBJ2-7	CASSIRHVYEQYF	TGTGCCAGTAGTATAAGGCACGTCTACGAGCAGTACTTC
-	-	14	TRBV9	TRBJ1-6	CASSVVETQSPLHF	TGTGCCAGCAGCGTAGTGGAGACACAATCACCCCTCCACTTT
-	-	16	TRBV25-1	TRBJ1-4	CASSGRSAVLDEKLFF	TGTGCCAGCAGTGGGCGCTCGGCGGTATTAGATGAAAAACTGTTTTTT
-	TRBD1	15	TRBV2	TRBJ1-2	CASSEQGARGYGYTF	TGTGCCAGCAGTGAGCAGGGGGCGCGAGGCTATGGCTACACCTTC
-	-	16	TRBV21-1	TRBJ2-7	CASSKATIAGGPLWSF	TGTGCCAGCAGCAAAGCAACGATAGCGGGGGGCCCCCTATGGAGCTTC
-	TRBD2	17	TRBV9	TRBJ2-2	CASSVAGAGGVTGELFF	TGTGCCAGCAGCGTAGCTGGGGCGGGGGGTGTTACCGGGGAGCTGTTTTTT
-	-	15	TRBV5-1	TRBJ2-1	CASSYSGTDYNEQFF	TGCGCCAGCAGCTATTCCGGGACGGATTACAATGAGCAGTTCTTC
-	-	13	TRBV14	TRBJ1-2	CASSLAGVRGYTF	TGTGCCAGCAGCCTAGCGGGGGTCCGCGGCTACACCTTC
-	-	11	TRBV5-6	TRBJ1-2	CASSLLDGYTF	TGTGCCAGCAGCTTGTTGGATGGCTACACCTTC
-	-	15	TRBV9	TRBJ1-1	CASSVEVQSNTEAFF	TGTGCCAGCAGCGTAGAAGTACAGTCGAACACTGAAGCTTTCTTT
-	TRBD2	17	TRBV5-5	TRBJ2-5	CASSLTVAGGSQETQYF	TGTGCCAGCAGCTTGACGGTAGCGGGGGGCTCACAAGAGACCCAGTACTTC
once	-	16	TRBV9	TRBJ1-1	CASSVEVGGISTEAFF	TGTGCCAGCAGCGTAGAGGTAGGGGGGATTAGCACTGAAGCTTTCTTT